The next 27 T cell receptor beta chains were all read from a single sample in a study of blood T cells in healthy people across ages. The use of a sample-barcoded 5' primer and a J-beta primer mix characterized a second PCR of about 7 to 12 cycles. TCRdb called the 5' RACE reads again in MiXCR, with one record for every CDR3 protein. The sample holds under 1 million distinct CDR3 sequences, about 42% seen once. Input material: blood. Receptor source: a man in his 60s in good health.

This clonotype was picked up a small number of times. The chain recombines TRBV12-3 or TRBV12-4 with TRBJ1-1; no clear D gene. V shed 5 bases and J shed 4 bases, with 8 bases lying between them. The CDR3 spans 12 residues. The CDR3 loop reads CASSPTGTEAFF. CDR3 bases: TGTGCCAGCAGTCCGACGGGCACTGAAGCTTTCTTT.

The table lists this clonotype with a count of one. The rearrangement uses TRBV6-2 or TRBV6-3 and TRBJ2-1, with 9 positions matching TRBD2. CDR1 is MNHEY and CDR2 is SVGEGT in the germline V gene. V lost 6 bases and J lost 2; bases outside the gene matches: 5. CDR3 length: 15 amino acids. The CDR3 sequence: CASRIAGATYNEQFF. DNA for the CDR3: TGTGCCAGCAGAATAGCGGGGGCAACCTACAATGAGCAGTTCTTC.

This clonotype has a handful of counts. The genes are TRBV6-5 and TRBJ2-7; a weak D match, TRBD1 (6 bases). Germline V CDR1 and CDR2: MNHEY, SVGAGI. The germline V and J ends were trimmed by 3 bases and 3 bases, with 9 bases remaining between them. The CDR3 sequence is 13 residues long. CDR3 in DNA: TGTGCCAGCAGTTATGGACAGCACTACGAGCAGTACTTC. This translates into CASSYGQHYEQYF.

The table lists this clonotype with a few counts. V is TRBV11-2 and J is TRBJ1-4; D is uncertain. The V end lost 5 bases, the J end lost 2 bases, and 9 bases lay between the germline ends. This CDR3 region has 14 residues. Germline values: CDR1 SGHAT, CDR2 FQNNGV. The CDR3 bases are TGTGCCAGCAGCCCGACTGTGACTAATGAAAAACTGTTTTTT. This sequence encodes CASSPTVTNEKLFF.

CDR3 DNA sequence: TGTGCCAGCTCACCGGGGGCGAGTCTGGGAGATACGCAGTATTTT. It specifies CASSPGASLGDTQYF. This chain uses TRBV18 with TRBJ2-3; a weak D match, TRBD1 (6 bases). Trimming cost V 3 bases and J 5 bases, with 15 bases left between them. Germline V CDR1 and CDR2: KGHSH, LQKENI. CDR3 length: 15 amino acids.

The chain is built from TRBV7-6 and TRBJ2-1; D remains unclear. Gene TRBJ2-7 matches the end of the DNA better, so the J call may be wrong. The CDR3 covers 13 residues. Per germline, CDR1 SGHVS and CDR2 FNYEAQ. In DNA form, the CDR3 reads TGTGCCAGCAGCCCGAATAGGCAGAATGAGCAGTACTTC. Protein product: CASSPNRQNEQYF.

The chain uses TRBV14 and TRBJ2-7; D gene uncertain. Trimming took off 1 base at V and 3 bases at J, with 13 bases between the two ends. Germline V gene data show CDR1 as SGHDN and CDR2 as FVKESK. The CDR3 is 15 residues long. DNA of the CDR3: TGTGCCAGCAGCCAAGGGCAGTGGGGTTTCTACGAGCAGTACTTC. The encoded protein is CASSQGQWGFYEQYF.

The chain couples TRBV5-6 to TRBJ1-6; 10 nucleotides match TRBD1. V lost 2 bases and J lost 10; bases outside the gene matches: 9. There are 16 residues in the CDR3. The germline V gene encodes CDR1 SGHDT and CDR2 YYEEEE. DNA of the CDR3: TGTGCCAGCAGCTTCTCGACAGGGGGCATAGGGTCACCCCTCCACTTT. Translation: CASSFSTGGIGSPLHF.

The gene calls are TRBV2 and TRBJ2-7; D call uncertain. V was shortened by 9 bases and J by 3 bases, with 27 bases between the two germline ends. The germline CDR1 and CDR2 sequences are SNHLY and FYNNEI. This CDR3 spans 17 amino acids. CDR3 DNA: TGTGCCAGTAAATACGGGCTTTCACATATCGCCATCTACGAGCAGTACTTC. This sequence encodes CASKYGLSHIAIYEQYF.

This chain connects TRBV7-8 to TRBJ1-1, with D uncertain. The CDR3 runs to 12 residues. Germline CDR1 reads SGHVS; CDR2 reads FQNEAQ. Trimming removed 5 bases at V and 8 bases at J, with 12 bases between. The CDR3 DNA follows: TGTGCCAGCAGCCCCACGGAAAGGGAAGCTTTCTTT. Protein product: CASSPTEREAFF.

The chain links TRBV18 to TRBJ2-5, with TRBD2 identical over 8 bases. This CDR3 contains 14 residues. Germline lookup yields CDR1 KGHSH and CDR2 LQKENI. Trimming at V came to 3 bases and at J to 7 bases, leaving 7 bases not matched to a gene. The CDR3, as DNA: TGTGCCAGCTCACCGCGGGGGGCACGTGCGACCCAGTACTTC. This gives the protein CASSPRGARATQYF.

This chain joins TRBV20-1 and TRBJ1-5; 7 nucleotides align to TRBD1. There are 13 residues in the CDR3. Germline trimming cut 5 bases from V and 5 bases from J; bases unmatched to any gene: 6. Germline values: CDR1 DFQATT, CDR2 SNEGSKA (reference sequence). The CDR3 region is CSARRDSHQPQHF. As DNA, the CDR3 is TGCAGTGCTCGCCGGGACAGCCATCAGCCCCAGCATTTT.

This clonotype was counted between two and nine times. The chain recombines TRBV6-2 or TRBV6-3 with TRBJ1-2, with unresolved D. V was pared by 8 bases and J by 1 base, with 11 bases between. Germline CDR1 reads MNHEY; CDR2 reads SVGEGT. The CDR3 is 13 amino acids. This CDR3 reads CASYGRINYGYTF. Written as DNA, the CDR3 is TGTGCCAGCTACGGACGGATTAACTATGGCTACACCTTC.

This chain connects TRBV24-1 to TRBJ2-2; 8 positions agree with TRBD2. Per germline, CDR1 KGHDR and CDR2 SFDVKD. This CDR3 contains 17 residues. The junction had 7 bases not matched to a gene; V was cut back by 3 bases and J by 2 bases. CDR3 loop: CATSDHGSGVNTGELFF. CDR3 bases: TGTGCCACCAGTGATCATGGTAGCGGGGTAAACACCGGGGAGCTGTTTTTT.

This rearrangement joins TRBV5-1 to TRBJ1-4; tentative D call: TRBD1 (6 bases). The V gene lost 3 bases and the J gene lost 2 bases, with 11 bases spanning the gap. Germline CDR1 reads SGHRS; CDR2 reads YFSETQ. The CDR3 runs 15 residues. The CDR3 coding sequence is TGCGCCAGCAGCTCTACAGGGCACACTAATGAAAAACTGTTTTTT. Amino acid sequence: CASSSTGHTNEKLFF.

The sample holds a few counts of this clonotype. The V call is TRBV12-3 or TRBV12-4, the J call TRBJ1-6, with TRBD1 as a possible D gene (6 bases). The length of the CDR3 is 15 residues. V gave up 7 bases and J gave up 9 bases, with 19 bases separating them. This CDR3 reads CASTPSQGSGSPLHF. CDR3 in DNA: TGTGCCAGCACTCCATCCCAGGGGAGTGGTTCACCCCTCCACTTT.

The chain couples TRBV5-1 to TRBJ1-2; D is unclear. The V end was cut by 1 base, the J end by 0 bases, with 7 bases between. Germline CDR1 reads SGHRS; CDR2 reads YFSETQ. The length of the CDR3 is 14 residues. The CDR3 nucleotides are TGCGCCAGCAGCTTGTCAGTATCTAACTATGGCTACACCTTC. This sequence encodes CASSLSVSNYGYTF.

This clonotype turned up a few times. The CDR3 reads CATSGASGGGYNEQFF. As DNA, the CDR3 is TGTGCCACCAGTGGCGCTAGCGGGGGTGGCTACAATGAGCAGTTCTTC. The rearrangement uses TRBV24-1 and TRBJ2-1; 10 nucleotides line up with TRBD2. The CDR3 contains 16 residues. J gave up 3 bases and V 5 bases, and 6 bases lay outside the gene matches. The germline CDR1 and CDR2 sequences are KGHDR and SFDVKD.

V and J are TRBV9 and TRBJ2-5; the D gene is possibly TRBD1 (6 bases). Per the germline V gene, CDR1 is SGDLS and CDR2 is YYNGEE. V was shortened by 2 bases and J by 1 base, with 12 bases between the two germline ends. The CDR3 spans 15 residues. CDR3 bases: TGTGCCAGCAGCGTCTCCGGGACAAGCCAAGAGACCCAGTACTTC. It yields the protein CASSVSGTSQETQYF.

The rearrangement links TRBV15 to TRBJ1-6; D is uncertain. CDR1 and CDR2 from the germline V gene are LNHNV and YYDKDF (reference sequence). CDR3 length equals 15 residues. V was pared by 6 bases and J by 3 bases, with 12 bases between. CDR3 residues: CATRGGQNYNSPLHF. CDR3 DNA: TGTGCCACCAGGGGAGGCCAGAACTATAATTCACCCCTCCACTTT.

This chain links TRBV12-3 or TRBV12-4 with TRBJ2-2; the match to TRBD1 covers 7 bases. V lost 6 bases to trimming and J lost 7 bases; unmatched junction nucleotides: 8. This CDR3 region has 14 residues. CDR3 in amino acids: CASRMTGSDGELFF. The CDR3 DNA sequence: TGTGCCAGCAGGATGACAGGGAGCGACGGGGAGCTGTTTTTT.

This chain links TRBV18 with TRBJ1-2; the match to TRBD1 covers 7 bases. Germline-derived CDR1 and CDR2 are KGHSH and LQKENI. The V gene end was trimmed by 2 bases and the J gene end by 4 bases; junction bases not matched to a gene: 4. The CDR3 is 14 residues long. CDR3 DNA: TGTGCCAGCTCACCAGCGACAGGGTCCTATGGCTACACCTTC. Translation: CASSPATGSYGYTF.

In its sample, this clonotype was seen many times. V gene TRBV6-2 or TRBV6-3 combines with J gene TRBJ2-7; D is ambiguous. Trimming shortened V by 5 bases and J by 4 bases, and 9 bases separated the two germline ends. The CDR3 is made up of 12 amino acids. The V gene's germline CDR1 is MNHEY and CDR2 SVGEGT. CDR3 nucleotide sequence: TGTGCCAGCAGTCCGCCGAGTTACGAGCAGTACTTC. It is translated as CASSPPSYEQYF.

This clonotype was observed a few times. This chain connects TRBV24-1 to TRBJ2-1; possibly TRBD1 or TRBD2 for D (6 bases each). Trimming took 4 bases from V and 8 from J, leaving 17 bases between them. The CDR3 totals 15 residues. Germline V gene lookup returns CDR1 KGHDR and CDR2 SFDVKD. The CDR3 is CATSESRGATDEQFF. The CDR3, as DNA: TGTGCCACCAGTGAGTCGAGGGGGGCCACGGATGAGCAGTTCTTC.

This clonotype was seen a few times. The gene calls are TRBV28 and TRBJ2-3, with D maybe TRBD2 (5 bases). With 8 bases removed from V and 3 bases from J, the gap between germline ends came to 15 bases. Germline V gene sequence: CDR1 MDHEN, CDR2 SYDVKM. The length of the CDR3 is 14 residues. The CDR3 is CASSDSDLTDTQYF. CDR3 DNA: TGTGCCAGCTCTGATAGCGACTTGACAGATACGCAGTATTTT.

The rearrangement links TRBV7-9 to TRBJ2-5, with 9 bases that match TRBD2. The DNA matches TRBJ2-7 better at its end, which makes the J call doubtful. The CDR3 sequence is 16 residues long. In germline, CDR1 is SEHNR, CDR2 FQNEAQ (reference sequence). In nucleotides, the CDR3 is TGTGCCAGCAGCCCCATGAGGGGGCGGGGGGGCCACGAGCAGTACTTC. This encodes CASSPMRGRGGHEQYF.

CDR3 sequence: CASSDPGTGANVLTF. DNA of the CDR3: TGTGCCAGCAGTGATCCGGGAACTGGGGCCAACGTCCTGACTTTC. The chain is built from TRBV25-1 and TRBJ2-6, with D possibly matching TRBD2 (5 bases). Germline CDR1 MGHDK, CDR2 SYGVNS. CDR3 size: 15 residues. The V end was cut by 3 bases, the J end by 2 bases, with 8 bases between.